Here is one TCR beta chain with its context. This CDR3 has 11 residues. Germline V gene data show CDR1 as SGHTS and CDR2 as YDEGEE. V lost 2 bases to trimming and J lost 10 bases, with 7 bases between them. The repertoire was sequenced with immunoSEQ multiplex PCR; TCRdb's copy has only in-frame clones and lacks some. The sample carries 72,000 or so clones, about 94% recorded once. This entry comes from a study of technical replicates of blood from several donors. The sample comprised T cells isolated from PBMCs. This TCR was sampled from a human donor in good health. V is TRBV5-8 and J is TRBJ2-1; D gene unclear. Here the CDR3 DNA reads TGTGCCAGCAGCTTACTAAGGGAGCAGTTCTTC. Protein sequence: CASSLLREQFF.